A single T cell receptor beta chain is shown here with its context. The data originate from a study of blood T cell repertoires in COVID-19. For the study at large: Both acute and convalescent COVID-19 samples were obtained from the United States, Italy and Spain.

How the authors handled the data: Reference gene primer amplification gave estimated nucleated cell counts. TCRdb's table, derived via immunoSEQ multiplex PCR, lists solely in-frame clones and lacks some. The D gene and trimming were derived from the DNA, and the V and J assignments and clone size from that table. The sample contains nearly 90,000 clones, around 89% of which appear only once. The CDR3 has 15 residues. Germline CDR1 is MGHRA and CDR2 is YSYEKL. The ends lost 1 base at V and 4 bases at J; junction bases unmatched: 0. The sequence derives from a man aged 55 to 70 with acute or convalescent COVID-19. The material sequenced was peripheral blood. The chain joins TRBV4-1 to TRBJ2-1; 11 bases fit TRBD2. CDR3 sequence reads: CASSQASGGYNEQFF. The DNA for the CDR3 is TGCGCCAGCAGCCAAGCTAGCGGGGGGTACAATGAGCAGTTCTTC.